A single sample gave rise to the 20 T cell receptor beta chains below, sequenced in a study of T cell responses to AZD1222 COVID-19 vaccine. Assay used: immunoSEQ multiplex PCR; TCRdb lists only in-frame clones, some missing. Altogether under 200,000 clones are present, roughly 89% being singletons, with the ten largest covering around 1.6%. The material sequenced was peripheral blood, taken on day 0 of AZD1222 vaccination. Every receptor here comes from an adult in good health.

This chain uses TRBV5-1 with TRBJ2-7; a weak D match, TRBD2 (5 bases). CDR1 is SGHRS and CDR2 is YFSETQ in the germline V gene. The CDR3 runs to 13 residues. Trimming took off 0 bases at V and 6 bases at J, with 10 bases between the two ends. In DNA, the CDR3 is TGCGCCAGCAGCTTGGGAGCCGCGGGCGAGCAGTACTTC. Translated, it gives CASSLGAAGEQYF. The full variable domain, its missing parts supplied by reference TRBV5-1 and TRBJ2-7, is KAGVTQTPRYLIKTRGQQVTLSCSPISGHRSVSWYQQTPGQGLQFLFEYFSETQRNKGNFPGRFSGRQFSNSRSEMNVSTLELGDSALYLCASSLGAAGEQYFGPGTRLTVT.

V gene TRBV6-2 or TRBV6-3 combines with J gene TRBJ1-2; 7 nucleotides line up with TRBD1. The CDR3 consists of 14 residues. Germline CDR1 MNHEY, CDR2 SVGEGT. Trimming at V came to 5 bases and at J to 4 bases, leaving 7 bases not matched to a gene. The CDR3 DNA is TGTGCCAGCAGTCCGACAGGGCGTTCCTATGGCTACACCTTC. Translating it yields CASSPTGRSYGYTF.

V is TRBV6-5 and J is TRBJ2-3, with D possibly TRBD1 on 5 matching bases. Germline V gene sequence: CDR1 MNHEY, CDR2 SVGAGI. The CDR3 has 14 amino acids. Trimming took 6 bases from V and 1 from J, leaving 11 bases between them. The CDR3: CASSTGRGTDTQYF. For the CDR3, the DNA is TGTGCCAGCAGCACAGGACGGGGCACAGATACGCAGTATTTT.

The chain has TRBV27 and TRBJ2-5; maybe TRBD2 (5 bases). Trimming took 3 bases from V and 5 from J, leaving 16 bases between them. This CDR3 region has 15 residues. Germline loops: CDR1 MNHEY, CDR2 SMNVEV (reference sequence). The CDR3 DNA is TGTGCCAGCAGTTTCGTGAGGGCGGTTCAGGAGACCCAGTACTTC. Residues: CASSFVRAVQETQYF.

This clone was seen a single time. This sequence joins TRBV7-5 and TRBJ1-2; the listed D gene, TRBD1, was not tested against the DNA. TRBV7-5 is reported as a pseudogene. CDR3 size: 16 residues. CDR3 coding DNA: TGTGCCAGAAGCTTAGTAGGTCAGGTAGTCAACTATGGCTACACCTTC. Its protein is CARSLVGQVVNYGYTF.

The rearrangement links TRBV7-9 to TRBJ1-1; TRBD1 is a possible D gene (6 bases). This CDR3 spans 14 amino acids. Germline values: CDR1 SEHNR, CDR2 FQNEAQ (reference sequence). V was clipped by 7 bases and J by 1 base, with 13 bases between them. CDR3 protein: CASNRAGQNTEAFF. The CDR3, as DNA: TGTGCCAGCAACCGTGCGGGACAGAACACTGAAGCTTTCTTT. The whole variable domain, remainder taken from reference TRBV7-9 and TRBJ1-1, is DTGVSQNPRHKITKRGQNVTFRCDPISEHNRLYWYRQTLGQGPEFLTYFQNEAQLEKSRLLSDRFSAERPKGSFSTLEIQRTEQGDSAMYLCASNRAGQNTEAFFGQGTRLTVV.

The V call is TRBV7-9, the J call TRBJ1-5; 8 nucleotides agree with TRBD1. This CDR3 is 16 amino acids long. V lost 5 bases and J lost 1; bases outside the gene matches: 7. Germline values: CDR1 SEHNR, CDR2 FQNEAQ (reference sequence). CDR3 coding DNA: TGTGCCAGCAGCCACGGACAGGGTGACAGCAATCAGCCCCAGCATTTT. It is translated as CASSHGQGDSNQPQHF.

This clone was found a few times. The V and J genes are TRBV10-2 and TRBJ1-5; tentatively, D is TRBD1 (6 bases). V was shortened by 6 bases and J by 5 bases, with 11 bases between the two germline ends. This CDR3 spans 13 amino acids. Germline CDR1 and CDR2: WSHSY and SAAADI. The CDR3 reads CASRGQQYQPQHF. CDR3 DNA: TGCGCCAGCAGAGGACAGCAGTATCAGCCCCAGCATTTT.

The rearrangement joins TRBV6-5 to TRBJ1-3, with a tentative D call TRBD1 (6 bases). CDR1 and CDR2 from the germline V gene are MNHEY and SVGAGI. The CDR3 contains 15 residues. V was trimmed by 7 bases and J by 0 bases, leaving 13 bases between them. CDR3 bases: TGTGCCAGCAAGTTGGAAGGGGGCTCTGGAAACACCATATATTTT. Amino acid sequence: CASKLEGGSGNTIYF.

This chain uses TRBV15 with TRBJ2-3, with D maybe TRBD2 (7 bases). Trimming left V 5 bases short and J 5 bases short, with 17 bases between. This CDR3 region has 15 residues. Germline V gene lookup returns CDR1 LNHNV and CDR2 YYDKDF (reference sequence). Written as DNA, the CDR3 is TGTGCCACCAGCTGGGCCGGGGGGCGCGTAGATACGCAGTATTTT. Amino acid sequence: CATSWAGGRVDTQYF. Drawing the rest from reference TRBV15 and TRBJ2-3, the complete variable domain is DAMVIQNPRYQVTQFGKPVTLSCSQTLNHNVMYWYQQKSSQAPKLLFHYYDKDFNNEADTPDNFQSRRPNTSFCFLDIRSPGLGDTAMYLCATSWAGGRVDTQYFGPGTRLTVL.

This clone came up once. V is TRBV11-2 and J is TRBJ1-5; D unresolved. V lost 1 base, J lost 0 bases, and 4 bases lay in between. CDR1 and CDR2 from the germline V gene are SGHAT and FQNNGV. The CDR3 contains 14 residues. The CDR3 region has the DNA TGTGCCAGCAGCTTAGGATTTAGCAATCAGCCCCAGCATTTT. This gives the protein CASSLGFSNQPQHF.

The CDR3 DNA reads TGTGCCAGCAGCCAGGGGGGGCCTAGGGATACGCAGTATTTT. This translates into CASSQGGPRDTQYF. V is TRBV4-2 and J is TRBJ2-3; a possible D gene is TRBD2 (7 bases). The CDR3 is 14 amino acids. V lost 3 bases to trimming and J lost 6 bases, with 13 bases between them. Germline CDR1 and CDR2: LGHNA and YNFKEQ.

The gene calls are TRBV7-9 and TRBJ2-7; D is undetermined. V lost 1 base, J lost 5 bases, and 12 bases lay in between. The CDR3 is 14 amino acids. Germline-derived CDR1 and CDR2 are SEHNR and FQNEAQ (reference sequence). CDR3 in amino acids: CASSLDSSWDEQYF. CDR3 sequence (DNA): TGTGCCAGCAGCTTAGACAGTTCTTGGGACGAGCAGTACTTC.

Here the CDR3 reads CASSLRGRGGPQHF. The CDR3 nucleotides are TGTGCCAGCAGCTTAAGGGGGCGCGGGGGGCCCCAGCATTTT. The V call is TRBV7-8, the J call TRBJ1-5; TRBD1 matches 7 bases. The V and J ends lost 2 bases and 9 bases, in that order; junction bases with no gene match: 7. The CDR3 totals 14 residues. Looked up from germline, CDR1 is SGHVS and CDR2 is FQNEAQ.

The chain recombines TRBV13 with TRBJ1-2; perhaps TRBD1 as D (6 bases). Trimming cost V 1 base and J 8 bases, with 11 bases left between them. The CDR3 covers 13 residues. Germline V gene sequence: CDR1 PRHDT, CDR2 FYEKMQ (reference sequence). DNA of the CDR3: TGTGCCAGCAGCTTAGAAGGACAGACGGGCTACACCTTC. Its protein is CASSLEGQTGYTF.

The rearrangement joins TRBV6-2 or TRBV6-3 to TRBJ1-2, with D unresolved. Germline CDR1 and CDR2: MNHEY and SVGEGT. Trimming shortened V by 2 bases and J by 4 bases, and 8 bases separated the two germline ends. The length of the CDR3 is 13 residues. This chain's CDR3 is CASSYAGSYGYTF. The CDR3 DNA reads TGTGCCAGCAGTTACGCCGGTAGCTATGGCTACACCTTC.

CDR3 region: CASSERKGDTDTQYF. Written as DNA, the CDR3 is TGTGCCAGCAGTGAACGTAAAGGGGACACAGATACGCAGTATTTT. The genes are TRBV6-1 and TRBJ2-3, with TRBD1 as a possible D gene (5 bases). Germline lookup yields CDR1 MNHNS and CDR2 SASEGT. V was trimmed by 2 bases and J by 2 bases, leaving 11 bases between them. The length of the CDR3 is 15 residues.

The V and J genes are TRBV5-1 and TRBJ2-3; no clear D. V shed 5 bases and J shed 3 bases, with 10 bases lying between them. The CDR3 has 13 amino acids. Germline V lookup: CDR1 SGHRS, CDR2 YFSETQ. The CDR3 DNA reads TGCGCCAGCAGGACGGAAGGGACAGATACGCAGTATTTT. This encodes CASRTEGTDTQYF.

The rearrangement links TRBV18 to TRBJ1-6, with 9 positions matching TRBD1. The CDR3 has 15 amino acids. From germline, CDR1 is KGHSH and CDR2 LQKENI. Trimming took 5 bases from V and 9 from J; bases not matched to a gene: 8. The CDR3 protein is CASSISTGGSSPLHF. In DNA form, the CDR3 reads TGTGCCAGCTCAATATCGACAGGGGGTAGTTCACCCCTCCACTTT.

The chain has TRBV7-8 and TRBJ1-5, with 10 bases that match TRBD1. This CDR3 region has 14 residues. CDR1 is SGHVS and CDR2 is FQNEAQ in the germline V gene. V lost 5 bases, J lost 5 bases, and 3 bases stayed unmatched. The CDR3 region has the DNA TGTGCCAGCAGCGAGGACAGGGGGTATCAGCCCCAGCATTTT. Its translation: CASSEDRGYQPQHF.